Each of the 3 T cell receptor beta chains below was sequenced from the same sample in a study of T cell responses to AZD1222 COVID-19 vaccine. The table came from immunoSEQ multiplex PCR; TCRdb's copy has only in-frame clones and leaves some out. The sample includes under 35,000 clones, about nine tenths of them seen just once. The sample here was peripheral blood, taken 28 days after the second AZD1222 dose. The receptors were gathered from an adult who received the AZD1222 COVID-19 vaccine.

This chain joins TRBV19 and TRBJ2-2, with D perhaps TRBD2 (5 bases). There are 15 residues in the CDR3. Germline CDR1 LNHDA, CDR2 SQIVND (reference sequence). V dropped 6 bases and J dropped 4 bases, with 15 bases sitting between them. This CDR3 is CASRPSAGRTGELFF. The CDR3 DNA sequence: TGTGCCAGTAGACCTTCTGCGGGCCGCACCGGGGAGCTGTTTTTT.

The chain has TRBV11-2 and TRBJ2-3; 8 bases are a match to TRBD2. Germline trimming cut 6 bases from V and 0 bases from J; bases unmatched to any gene: 5. Germline V gene sequence: CDR1 SGHAT, CDR2 FQNNGV. The CDR3 loop spans 15 amino acids. The CDR3: CASRQRESSTDTQYF. The CDR3, as DNA: TGTGCCAGCAGGCAGCGGGAGTCGAGCACAGATACGCAGTATTTT.

The V and J genes are TRBV18 and TRBJ2-1; the D is unclear. V gave up 0 bases and J gave up 0 bases, with 9 bases separating them. CDR1 and CDR2 (germline): KGHSH, LQKENI. CDR3 length: 16 amino acids. This CDR3 reads CASSPPRVSSYNEQFF. The CDR3 nucleotides read TGTGCCAGCTCACCACCCCGCGTCAGCTCCTACAATGAGCAGTTCTTC. Looking up the rest from reference TRBV18 and TRBJ2-1 gives the full variable domain: NAGVMQNPRHLVRRRGQEARLRCSPMKGHSHVYWYRQLPEEGLKFMVYLQKENIIDESGMPKERFSAEFPKEGPSILRIQQVVRGDSAAYFCASSPPRVSSYNEQFFGPGTRLTVL.